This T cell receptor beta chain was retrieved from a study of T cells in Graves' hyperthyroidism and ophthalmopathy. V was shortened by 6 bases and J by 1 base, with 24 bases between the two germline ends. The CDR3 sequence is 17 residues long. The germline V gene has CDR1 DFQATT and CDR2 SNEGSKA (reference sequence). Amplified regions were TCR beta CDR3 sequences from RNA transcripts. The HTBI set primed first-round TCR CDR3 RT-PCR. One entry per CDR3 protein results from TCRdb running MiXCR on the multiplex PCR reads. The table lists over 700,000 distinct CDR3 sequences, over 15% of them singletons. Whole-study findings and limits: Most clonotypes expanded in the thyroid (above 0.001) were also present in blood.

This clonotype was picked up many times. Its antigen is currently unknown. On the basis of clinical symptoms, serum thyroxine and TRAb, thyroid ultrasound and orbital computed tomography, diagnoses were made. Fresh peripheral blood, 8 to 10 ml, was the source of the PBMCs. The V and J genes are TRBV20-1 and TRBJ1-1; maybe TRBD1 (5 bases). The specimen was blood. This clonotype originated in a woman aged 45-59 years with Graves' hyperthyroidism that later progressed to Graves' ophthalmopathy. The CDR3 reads CSATIHSLRGRNTEAFF. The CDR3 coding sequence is TGCAGTGCCACCATCCATAGCTTAAGGGGACGGAACACTGAAGCTTTCTTT.